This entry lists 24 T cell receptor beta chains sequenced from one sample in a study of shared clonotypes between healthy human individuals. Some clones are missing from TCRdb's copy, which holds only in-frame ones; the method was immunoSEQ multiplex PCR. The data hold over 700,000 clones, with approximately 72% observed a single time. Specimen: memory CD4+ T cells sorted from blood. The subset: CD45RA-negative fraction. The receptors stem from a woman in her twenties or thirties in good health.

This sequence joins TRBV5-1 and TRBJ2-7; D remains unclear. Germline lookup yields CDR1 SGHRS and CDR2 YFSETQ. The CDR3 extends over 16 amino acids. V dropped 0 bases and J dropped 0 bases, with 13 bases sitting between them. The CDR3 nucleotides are TGCGCCAGCAGCTTGGCCCAGAATCTCTACTCCTACGAGCAGTACTTC. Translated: CASSLAQNLYSYEQYF. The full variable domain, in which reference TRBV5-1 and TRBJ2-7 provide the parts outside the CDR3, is KAGVTQTPRYLIKTRGQQVTLSCSPISGHRSVSWYQQTPGQGLQFLFEYFSETQRNKGNFPGRFSGRQFSNSRSEMNVSTLELGDSALYLCASSLAQNLYSYEQYFGPGTRLTVT.

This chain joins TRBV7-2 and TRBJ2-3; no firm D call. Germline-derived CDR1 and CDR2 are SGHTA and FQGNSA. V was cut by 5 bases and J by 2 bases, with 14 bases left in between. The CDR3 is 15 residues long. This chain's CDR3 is CASSRTATYTDTQYF. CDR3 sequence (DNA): TGTGCCAGCAGCCGGACCGCCACTTACACAGATACGCAGTATTTT.

DNA for the CDR3: TGTGCCAGCAGCTTAGGAGAGACAGATACGCAGTATTTT. It is translated as CASSLGETDTQYF. The chain is built from TRBV11-3 and TRBJ2-3; the D is unclear. V was clipped by 1 base and J by 3 bases, with 5 bases between them. This CDR3 contains 13 residues. Germline lookup yields CDR1 SGHNT and CDR2 YENEEA.

This CDR3 reads CASRAPGGDTQYF. The CDR3 nucleotides are TGTGCCAGCAGGGCCCCAGGGGGAGATACGCAGTATTTT. The chain combines TRBV6-4 with TRBJ2-3; 7 nucleotides align to TRBD1. V gave up 6 bases and J gave up 5 bases; unmatched junction bases: 5. The CDR3 is 13 residues long. Germline V gene sequence: CDR1 MRHNA, CDR2 SNTAGT.

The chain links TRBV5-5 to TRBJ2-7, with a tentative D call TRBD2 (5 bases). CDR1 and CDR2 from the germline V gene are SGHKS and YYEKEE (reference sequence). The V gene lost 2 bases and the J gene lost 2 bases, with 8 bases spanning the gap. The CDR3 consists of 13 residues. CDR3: CASSFGDPYEQYF. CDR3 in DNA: TGTGCCAGCAGCTTCGGGGATCCCTACGAGCAGTACTTC. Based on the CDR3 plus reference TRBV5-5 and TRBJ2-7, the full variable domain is DAGVTQSPTHLIKTRGQQVTLRCSPISGHKSVSWYQQVLGQGPQFIFQYYEKEERGRGNFPDRFSARQFPNYSSELNVNALLLGDSALYLCASSFGDPYEQYFGPGTRLTVT.

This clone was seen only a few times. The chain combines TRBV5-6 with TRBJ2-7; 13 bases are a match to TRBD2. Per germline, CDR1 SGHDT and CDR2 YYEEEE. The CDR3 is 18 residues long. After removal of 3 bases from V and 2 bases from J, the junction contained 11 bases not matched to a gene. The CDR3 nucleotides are TGTGCCAGCAGCTCCACTGGACTAGCGGGAGAGATAACCTACGAGCAGTACTTC. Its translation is CASSSTGLAGEITYEQYF.

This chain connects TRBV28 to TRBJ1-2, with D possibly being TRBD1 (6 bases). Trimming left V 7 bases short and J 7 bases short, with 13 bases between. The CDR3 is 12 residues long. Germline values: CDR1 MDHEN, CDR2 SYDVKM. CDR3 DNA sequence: TGTGCCAGCACCATACAGGGCTCTGGCTACACCTTC. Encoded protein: CASTIQGSGYTF.

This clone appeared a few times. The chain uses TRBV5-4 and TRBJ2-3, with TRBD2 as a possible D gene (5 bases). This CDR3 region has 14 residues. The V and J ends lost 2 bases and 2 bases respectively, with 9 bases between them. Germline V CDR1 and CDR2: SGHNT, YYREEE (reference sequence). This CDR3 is CASSFGVSTDTQYF. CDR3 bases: TGTGCCAGCAGCTTCGGGGTCTCCACAGATACGCAGTATTTT.

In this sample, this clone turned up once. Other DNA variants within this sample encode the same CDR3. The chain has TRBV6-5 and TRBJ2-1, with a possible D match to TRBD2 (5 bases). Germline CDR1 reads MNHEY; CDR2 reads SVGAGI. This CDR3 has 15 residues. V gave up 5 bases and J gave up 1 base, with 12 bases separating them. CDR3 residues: CASSPRTSSYNEQFF. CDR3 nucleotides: TGTGCCAGCAGTCCCCGGACTTCATCCTACAATGAGCAGTTCTTC.

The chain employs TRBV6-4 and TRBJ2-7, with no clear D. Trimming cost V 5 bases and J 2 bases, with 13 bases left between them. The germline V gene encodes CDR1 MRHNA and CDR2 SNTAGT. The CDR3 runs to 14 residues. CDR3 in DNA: TGTGCCAGCAGTACAAACGGCCCTCCCTACGAGCAGTACTTC. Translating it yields CASSTNGPPYEQYF.

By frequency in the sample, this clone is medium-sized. The CDR3 here is CASSFLGQGAWEQYF. The CDR3, as DNA: TGTGCCAGCAGTTTTTTAGGGCAGGGGGCTTGGGAGCAGTACTTC. The J gene is TRBJ2-7, the V gene TRBV27, with 8 bases matching TRBD1. Trimming removed 3 bases from V and 7 bases from J; junction bases left unmatched: 11. CDR1 MNHEY and CDR2 SMNVEV come from the germline V gene (reference sequence). The CDR3 is made up of 15 amino acids.

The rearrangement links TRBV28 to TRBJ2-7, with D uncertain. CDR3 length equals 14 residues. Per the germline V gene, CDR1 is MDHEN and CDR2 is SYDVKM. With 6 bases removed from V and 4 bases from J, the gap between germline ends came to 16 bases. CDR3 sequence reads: CASRDSPLEYEQYF. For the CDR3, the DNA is TGTGCCAGCAGAGATTCGCCCCTCGAGTACGAGCAGTACTTC.

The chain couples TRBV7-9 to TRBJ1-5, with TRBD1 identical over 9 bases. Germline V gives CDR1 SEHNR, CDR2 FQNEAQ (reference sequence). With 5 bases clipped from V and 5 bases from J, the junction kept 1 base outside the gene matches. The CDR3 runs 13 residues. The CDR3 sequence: CASSRTGDQPQHF. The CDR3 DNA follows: TGTGCCAGCAGCCGGACAGGGGATCAGCCCCAGCATTTT. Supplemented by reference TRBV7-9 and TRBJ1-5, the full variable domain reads DTGVSQNPRHKITKRGQNVTFRCDPISEHNRLYWYRQTLGQGPEFLTYFQNEAQLEKSRLLSDRFSAERPKGSFSTLEIQRTEQGDSAMYLCASSRTGDQPQHFGDGTRLSIL.

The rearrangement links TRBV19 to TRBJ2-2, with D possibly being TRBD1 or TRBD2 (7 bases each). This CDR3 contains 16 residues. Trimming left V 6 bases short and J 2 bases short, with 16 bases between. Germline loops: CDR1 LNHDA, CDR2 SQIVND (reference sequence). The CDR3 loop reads CASSGGRTGNTGELFF. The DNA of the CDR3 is TGTGCCAGTAGCGGGGGGCGGACAGGAAACACCGGGGAGCTGTTTTTT.

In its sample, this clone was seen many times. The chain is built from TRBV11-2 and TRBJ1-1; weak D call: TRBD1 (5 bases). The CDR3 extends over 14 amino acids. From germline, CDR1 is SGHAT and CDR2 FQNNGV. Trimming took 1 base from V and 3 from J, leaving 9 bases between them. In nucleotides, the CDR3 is TGTGCCAGCAGCTTAGTGGGGGGGGACACTGAAGCTTTCTTT. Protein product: CASSLVGGDTEAFF.

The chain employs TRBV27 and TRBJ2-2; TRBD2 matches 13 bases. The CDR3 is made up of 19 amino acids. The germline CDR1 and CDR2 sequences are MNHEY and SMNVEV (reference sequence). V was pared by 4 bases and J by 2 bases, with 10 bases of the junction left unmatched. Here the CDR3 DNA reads TGTGCCAGCAGTTCTCTGACTAGCGGGAGGCTTTTAAACACCGGGGAGCTGTTTTTT. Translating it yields CASSSLTSGRLLNTGELFF.

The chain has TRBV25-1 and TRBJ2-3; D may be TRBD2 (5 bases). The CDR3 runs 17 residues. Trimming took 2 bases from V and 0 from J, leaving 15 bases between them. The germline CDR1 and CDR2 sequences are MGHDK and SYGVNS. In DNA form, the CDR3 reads TGTGCCAGCAGTGAAAGGTTAGCGCTAGCTAGCACAGATACGCAGTATTTT. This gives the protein CASSERLALASTDTQYF.

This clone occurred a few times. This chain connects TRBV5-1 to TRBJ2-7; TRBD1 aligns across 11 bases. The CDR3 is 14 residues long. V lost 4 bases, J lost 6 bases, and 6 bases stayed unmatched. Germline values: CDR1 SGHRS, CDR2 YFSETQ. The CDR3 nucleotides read TGCGCCAGCAGCGGCGGGACAGGGGGTCTCGAGCAGTACTTC. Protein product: CASSGGTGGLEQYF.

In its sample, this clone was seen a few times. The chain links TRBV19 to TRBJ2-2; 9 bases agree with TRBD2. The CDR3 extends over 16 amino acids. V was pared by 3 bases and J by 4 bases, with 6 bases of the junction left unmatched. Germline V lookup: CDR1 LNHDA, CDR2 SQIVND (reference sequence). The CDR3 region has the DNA TGTGCCAGTAGTATCTTAGCGGGAGTTGGCACCGGGGAGCTGTTTTTT. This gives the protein CASSILAGVGTGELFF. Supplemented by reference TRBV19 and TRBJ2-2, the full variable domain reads DGGITQSPKYLFRKEGQNVTLSCEQNLNHDAMYWYRQDPGQGLRLIYYSQIVNDFQKGDIAEGYSVSREKKESFPLTVTSAQKNPTAFYLCASSILAGVGTGELFFGEGSRLTVL.

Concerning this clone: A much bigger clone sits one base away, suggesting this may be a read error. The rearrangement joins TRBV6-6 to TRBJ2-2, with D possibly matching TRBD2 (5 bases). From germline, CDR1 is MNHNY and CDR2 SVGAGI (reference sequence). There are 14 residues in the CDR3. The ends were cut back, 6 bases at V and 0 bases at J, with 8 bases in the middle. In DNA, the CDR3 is TGTGCCAGCAGGAGGACTGCGAACACCGGGGAGCTGTTTTTT. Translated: CASRRTANTGELFF.

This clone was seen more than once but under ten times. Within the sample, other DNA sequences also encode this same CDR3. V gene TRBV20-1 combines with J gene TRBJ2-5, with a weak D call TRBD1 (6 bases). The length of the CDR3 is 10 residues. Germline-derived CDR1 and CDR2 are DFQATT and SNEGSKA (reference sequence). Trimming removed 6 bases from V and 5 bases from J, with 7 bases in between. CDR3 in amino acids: CSATGETQYF. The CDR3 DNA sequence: TGCAGTGCCACAGGGGAGACCCAGTACTTC.

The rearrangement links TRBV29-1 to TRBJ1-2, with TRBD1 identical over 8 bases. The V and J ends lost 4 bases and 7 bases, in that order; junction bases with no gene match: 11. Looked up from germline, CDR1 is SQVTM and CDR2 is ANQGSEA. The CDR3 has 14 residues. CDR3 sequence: CSVGTLGQGGGYTF. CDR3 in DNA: TGCAGCGTTGGAACGCTCGGACAGGGAGGTGGCTACACCTTC.

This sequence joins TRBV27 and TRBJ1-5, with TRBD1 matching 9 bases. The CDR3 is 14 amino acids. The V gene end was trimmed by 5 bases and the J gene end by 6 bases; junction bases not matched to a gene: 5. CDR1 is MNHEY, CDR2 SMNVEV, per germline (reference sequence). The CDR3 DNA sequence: TGTGCCAGCAGTCCACAGGGGGCTGTTCAGCCCCAGCATTTT. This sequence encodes CASSPQGAVQPQHF.

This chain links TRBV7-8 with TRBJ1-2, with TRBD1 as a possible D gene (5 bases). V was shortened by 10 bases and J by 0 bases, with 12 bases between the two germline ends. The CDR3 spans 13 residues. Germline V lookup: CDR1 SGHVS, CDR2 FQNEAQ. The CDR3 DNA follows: TGTGCCATCCTAGACAGAGCTAACTATGGCTACACCTTC. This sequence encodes CAILDRANYGYTF.